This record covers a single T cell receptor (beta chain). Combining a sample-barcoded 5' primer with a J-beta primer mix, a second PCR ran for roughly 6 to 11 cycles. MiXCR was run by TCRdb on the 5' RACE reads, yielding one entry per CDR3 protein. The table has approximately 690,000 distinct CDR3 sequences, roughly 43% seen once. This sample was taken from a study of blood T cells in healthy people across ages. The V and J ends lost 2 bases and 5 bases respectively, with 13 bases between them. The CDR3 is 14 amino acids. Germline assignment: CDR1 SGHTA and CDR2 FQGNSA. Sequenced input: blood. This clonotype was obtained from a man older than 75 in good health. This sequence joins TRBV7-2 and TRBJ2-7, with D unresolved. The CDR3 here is CASSLQSLPDEQYF. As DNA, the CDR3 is TGTGCCAGCAGCTTACAATCCCTGCCGGACGAGCAGTACTTC.